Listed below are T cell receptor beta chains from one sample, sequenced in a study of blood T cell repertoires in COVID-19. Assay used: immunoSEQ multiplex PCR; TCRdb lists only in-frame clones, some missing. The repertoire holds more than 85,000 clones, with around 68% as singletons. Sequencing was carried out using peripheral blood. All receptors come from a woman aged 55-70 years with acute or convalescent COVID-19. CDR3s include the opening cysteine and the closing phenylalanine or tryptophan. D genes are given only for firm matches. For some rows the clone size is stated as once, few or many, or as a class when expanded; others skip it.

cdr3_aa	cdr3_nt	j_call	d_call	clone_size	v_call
CASSVEAGGQETQYF	TGTGCCAGCAGCGTAGAAGCGGGGGGGCAAGAGACCCAGTACTTC	TRBJ2-5	TRBD2	-	TRBV9
CASSILNQETQYF	TGTGCCAGCAGCATATTAAACCAAGAGACCCAGTACTTC	TRBJ2-5	-	many	TRBV7-2
CAWSVQGGSWNTEAFF	TGTGCCTGGAGTGTACAGGGCGGATCGTGGAACACTGAAGCTTTCTTT	TRBJ1-1	-	-	TRBV30
CASTPTTNYGYTF	TGTGCCAGCACACCGACAACGAACTATGGCTACACCTTC	TRBJ1-2	-	-	TRBV7-9
CASTRGQGAGTNYGYTF	TGTGCCAGCACCCGTGGGCAGGGGGCAGGGACGAACTATGGCTACACCTTC	TRBJ1-2	TRBD1	-	TRBV2
CASSQAGNGYTF	TGTGCCAGCAGCCAAGCAGGGAACGGCTACACCTTC	TRBJ1-2	-	few	TRBV3-1/TRBV3-2
CASSHSQGMGNEQFF	TGTGCCAGCAGCCATTCACAGGGTATGGGCAATGAGCAGTTCTTC	TRBJ2-1	-	-	TRBV27
CAVSRGTLVYNEQFF	TGTGCCGTCTCGCGGGGAACTCTTGTTTACAATGAGCAGTTCTTC	TRBJ2-1	-	-	TRBV27
CASSFNLGTGATEAFF	TGTGCCAGCAGCTTCAATCTCGGGACAGGGGCCACTGAAGCTTTCTTT	TRBJ1-1	TRBD1	-	TRBV7-3
CASSLGPGRDTGNTIYF	TGTGCCAGCAGCCTGGGTCCGGGAAGGGACACTGGAAACACCATATATTTT	TRBJ1-3	-	-	TRBV5-4
CAWSVEFGTEAFF	TGTGCCTGGAGTGTAGAGTTTGGCACTGAAGCTTTCTTT	TRBJ1-1	-	few	TRBV30
CASSSLPGLPTRFYQPQHF	TGTGCCAGCAGCTCCCTCCCGGGACTTCCTACACGATTTTATCAGCCCCAGCATTTT	TRBJ1-5	-	-	TRBV6-6
CASSVGPSTGRDTEAFF	TGTGCCAGCAGCGTAGGCCCTTCAACAGGGAGGGACACTGAAGCTTTCTTT	TRBJ1-1	-	-	TRBV9
CASTDRGRGQYNEQFF	TGTGCCAGCACCGATAGGGGCAGGGGGCAATACAATGAGCAGTTCTTC	TRBJ2-1	TRBD1	-	TRBV27
CASRAGLSTEAFF	TGTGCCAGCAGGGCAGGACTCAGCACTGAAGCTTTCTTT	TRBJ1-1	-	-	TRBV25-1
CASSSTTDFGYTF	TGTGCCAGCAGTTCCACGACAGATTTTGGCTACACCTTC	TRBJ1-2	-	few	TRBV6-5